One T cell receptor beta chain is described in this entry. This entry comes from a study of cytomegalovirus exposure and HLA in healthy donors. This CDR3 comprises 17 residues. J gave up 0 bases and V 4 bases, and 6 bases lay outside the gene matches. Germline values: CDR1 MGHRA, CDR2 YSYEKL. It was with 60 Vbeta and 13 Jbeta primers that the PCR ran. Sequencing used immunoSEQ multiplex PCR; TCRdb keeps in-frame clones, though not all of them. The data contain under 150,000 clones, over 70% of them singletons. The TCR comes from a woman in her fifties or sixties in good health and CMV-seropositive. This chain connects TRBV4-1 to TRBJ2-3; 11 nucleotides line up with TRBD2. The sequenced sample was PBMCs. The CDR3 protein is CASSPGLAASSTDTQYF. In DNA, the CDR3 is TGCGCCAGCAGCCCGGGACTAGCGGCATCAAGCACAGATACGCAGTATTTT.